Sequencing of this TCR beta chain was carried out in a study of shared T cell receptors in the human thymus. The repertoire was sequenced with immunoSEQ multiplex PCR; TCRdb's copy has only in-frame clones and lacks some. The table shows more than 300,000 clones, with 85% to 95% occurring only once. The CDR3 is 16 amino acids. Germline trimming cut 3 bases from V and 2 bases from J; bases unmatched to any gene: 5. Looked up from germline, CDR1 is SGHTA and CDR2 is FQGNSA. The sequencing sample was made of thymocytes. This TCR derives from a human donor. The chain couples TRBV7-2 to TRBJ2-3; 10 bases agree with TRBD2. The CDR3 DNA reads TGTGCCAGCAGCTTTAAGCGGGAGGGCCCCACAGATACGCAGTATTTT. The encoded protein is CASSFKREGPTDTQYF.